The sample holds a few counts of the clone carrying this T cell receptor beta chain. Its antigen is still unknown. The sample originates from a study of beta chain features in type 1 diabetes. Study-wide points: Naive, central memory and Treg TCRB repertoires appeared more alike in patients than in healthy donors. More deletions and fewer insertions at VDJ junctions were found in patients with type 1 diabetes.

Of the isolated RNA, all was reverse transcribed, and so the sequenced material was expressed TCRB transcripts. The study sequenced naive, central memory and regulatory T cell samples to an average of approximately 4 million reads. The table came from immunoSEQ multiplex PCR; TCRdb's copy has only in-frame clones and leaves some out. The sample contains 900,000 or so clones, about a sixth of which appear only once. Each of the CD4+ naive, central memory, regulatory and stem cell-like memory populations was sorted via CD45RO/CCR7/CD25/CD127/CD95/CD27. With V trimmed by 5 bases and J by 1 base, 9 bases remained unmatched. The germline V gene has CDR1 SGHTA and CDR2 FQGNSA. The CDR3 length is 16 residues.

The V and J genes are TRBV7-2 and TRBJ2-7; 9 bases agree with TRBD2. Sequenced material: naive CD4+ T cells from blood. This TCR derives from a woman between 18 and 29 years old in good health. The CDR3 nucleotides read TGTGCCAGCAGCACCTCATCTAGCGGGGATTCCTACGAGCAGTACTTC. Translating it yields CASSTSSSGDSYEQYF. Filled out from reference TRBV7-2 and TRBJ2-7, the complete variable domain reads GAGVSQSPSNKVTEKGKDVELRCDPISGHTALYWYRQSLGQGLEFLIYFQGNSAPDKSGLPSDRFSAERTGGSVSTLTIQRTQQEDSAVYLCASSTSSSGDSYEQYFGPGTRLTVT.